The subject of this entry is one T cell receptor beta chain. Its antigen is undetermined. The data derive from a study of blood T cells in healthy people across ages. V lost 5 bases and J lost 2; bases outside the gene matches: 6. CDR1 is MRHNA, CDR2 SNTAGT, per germline. This CDR3 region has 17 residues. Next came a second PCR, run for about 7 to 12 cycles, which used a sample-barcoded 5' primer along with a J-beta primer mix. A template-switch adaptor with 12 random nucleotides tagged each cDNA molecule. TCRdb re-called the 5' RACE reads through MiXCR, storing one row per CDR3 protein. The sample consists of roughly 800,000 distinct CDR3 sequences, approximately 55% of them appearing once. General observations from the study: More naive CD4+ cells and higher diversity marked long-lived donors relative to aged donors. PBMCs were not sorted, which prevented a conclusive comparison of naive versus antigen-experienced cells.

This chain joins TRBV6-4 and TRBJ2-3; 14 nucleotides agree with TRBD2. Specimen: blood. The source of this sequence is a man aged 80 or over in good health. The CDR3 DNA reads as TGTGCCAGCAGTCCAGGGACTAGCGGGAGCCTCACAGATACGCAGTATTTT. Residues: CASSPGTSGSLTDTQYF.